The TCR beta chain under discussion was sequenced for a study of T-cell reconstitution after alpha-beta-depleted transplantation in children. This clonotype was counted many times. Its antigen is unknown. Preparation of the TCRbeta library involved a method that used unique molecular identifiers. TCRdb used MiXCR to reprocess the PCR reads, holding one entry per CDR3 protein. This sample yields 670,000 or so distinct CDR3 sequences, of which around 12% are seen a single time; 0.65% to 0.9% belongs to the top ten. General study points: At around two months after transplant, the alpha-beta T cells were reportedly derived from several hundred expanded clones that came from non-depleted graft cells. Some patients showed high day-60 TCRbeta diversity, which derived from surviving recipient T cells and thymic progenitors. T-cell numbers and diversity one year post-transplant derived largely from freshly generated T cells.

This CDR3 is 12 amino acids long. V lost 4 bases and J 3 bases, leaving 7 bases between the germline ends. CDR1 is SGHRS and CDR2 is YFSETQ in the germline V gene. The sequence was obtained from a girl aged 2 to 10 with congenital amegakaryocytic thrombocytopenia, due to receive a stem cell transplant. The V gene is TRBV5-1, the J gene TRBJ2-5, with D maybe TRBD2 (6 bases). The sample consisted of PBMCs, taken before TCRalphabeta/CD19-depleted stem cell transplant. CDR3 bases: TGCGCCAGCAGCCGGACTAAAGAGACCCAGTACTTC. Its translation is CASSRTKETQYF.